One and the same sample provided the 13 T cell receptor beta chains below, sequenced in a study of Tregs in tolerant kidney transplant recipients. Related graft donors supplied nonmyeloablative bone marrow transplants, and mixed chimerism was transient. Profiling relied on immunoSEQ multiplex PCR, and the TCRdb table lists in-frame clones only, not all of them. The sample lists tens of thousands of clones, roughly 93% occurring once. The sequencing used CD4+ T cells from blood (PBMCs), collected 12 months after the transplant. These receptors originate from a human patient who received a combined kidney and bone marrow transplant. Some T cells may originate from the graft donor.

This chain connects TRBV11-3 to TRBJ2-3, with D perhaps matching TRBD2 (6 bases). Trimming stripped 5 bases from V and 2 bases from J, with 11 bases between. The CDR3 extends over 14 amino acids. CDR1 and CDR2 (germline): SGHNT, YENEEA. The CDR3 loop is CASSGRLVTDTQYF. The CDR3 nucleotides read TGTGCCAGCAGCGGAAGACTAGTCACAGATACGCAGTATTTT.

The rearrangement joins TRBV18 to TRBJ1-1; perhaps TRBD1 as D (5 bases). Looked up from germline, CDR1 is KGHSH and CDR2 is LQKENI. V lost 3 bases to trimming and J lost 1 base, with 15 bases between them. The CDR3 sequence is 16 residues long. The CDR3 loop is CASSPLTRGSNTEAFF. CDR3 bases: TGTGCCAGCTCACCTCTGACGCGGGGGTCGAACACTGAAGCTTTCTTT.

The chain joins TRBV19 to TRBJ2-7, with TRBD2 as a possible D gene (5 bases). Germline V lookup: CDR1 LNHDA, CDR2 SQIVND (reference sequence). The CDR3 consists of 14 residues. V dropped 1 base and J dropped 7 bases, with 14 bases sitting between them. Here the CDR3 DNA reads TGTGCCAGTAGTATAGGGACTCCAAAGTGGGAGCAGTACTTC. This gives the protein CASSIGTPKWEQYF.

V is TRBV9 and J is TRBJ1-1; no firm D call. V lost 0 bases and J lost 0, with 6 bases in between. In germline, CDR1 is SGDLS, CDR2 YYNGEE. CDR3 size: 14 residues. The CDR3 loop reads CASSVDTVNTEAFF. The CDR3 DNA is TGTGCCAGCAGCGTAGACACCGTGAACACTGAAGCTTTCTTT. Full variable domain (outside the CDR3, taken from reference TRBV9 and TRBJ1-1): DSGVTQTPKHLITATGQRVTLRCSPRSGDLSVYWYQQSLDQGLQFLIQYYNGEERAKGNILERFSAQQFPDLHSELNLSSLELGDSALYFCASSVDTVNTEAFFGQGTRLTVV.

The chain has TRBV7-9 and TRBJ2-1, with D tentatively TRBD1 (6 bases). This CDR3 has 12 residues. Germline CDR1 reads SEHNR; CDR2 reads FQNEAQ (reference sequence). Trimming took 7 bases from V and 11 from J, leaving 15 bases between them. CDR3 DNA sequence: TGTGCCAGCATTTCCCCCGGGACAAAGCAGTTCTTC. It codes for CASISPGTKQFF.

The chain couples TRBV4-1 to TRBJ1-5; tentative D call: TRBD1 (6 bases). The CDR3 is 14 residues long. Germline lookup yields CDR1 MGHRA and CDR2 YSYEKL. The V end lost 4 bases, the J end lost 5 bases, and 12 bases lay between the germline ends. The CDR3 here is CASSRLQGDQPQHF. The CDR3 DNA reads TGCGCCAGCAGCCGACTACAGGGAGATCAGCCCCAGCATTTT.

The rearrangement links TRBV4-3 to TRBJ2-7; a possible D gene is TRBD1 (5 bases). Trimming removed 3 bases at V and 4 bases at J, with 16 bases between. CDR3 length: 15 residues. CDR1 and CDR2 (germline): LGHNA, YSLEER. CDR3 in DNA: TGCGCCAGCAGCCAGGGGCCAGAGTGGGATTACGAGCAGTACTTC. It specifies CASSQGPEWDYEQYF.

In its sample, this clone was seen once. This rearrangement joins TRBV9 to TRBJ2-3; 9 bases fit TRBD2. This CDR3 has 16 amino acids. V shed 1 base, J shed 2 bases, and the junction held 5 bases outside the gene matches. Per germline, CDR1 SGDLS and CDR2 YYNGEE. The CDR3 coding sequence is TGTGCCAGCAGCGTACGGCGGGAGGGGGTCACAGATACGCAGTATTTT. Encoded protein: CASSVRREGVTDTQYF.

This sequence joins TRBV4-3 and TRBJ2-2, with 8 bases that match TRBD1. The CDR3 runs 15 residues. J gave up 6 bases and V 0 bases, and 3 bases lay outside the gene matches. Germline CDR1 reads LGHNA; CDR2 reads YSLEER. The CDR3: CASSQEARGPGELFF. In DNA form, the CDR3 reads TGCGCCAGCAGCCAAGAGGCCAGGGGGCCCGGGGAGCTGTTTTTT.

This clone was recorded once. CDR3 sequence: CASRTIGGVKNIQYF. In DNA form, the CDR3 reads TGTGCCAGCAGGACGATCGGGGGAGTTAAAAACATTCAGTACTTC. The chain is built from TRBV11-2 and TRBJ2-4; D might be TRBD2 (6 bases). The V end lost 6 bases, the J end lost 4 bases, and 16 bases lay between the germline ends. Germline loops: CDR1 SGHAT, CDR2 FQNNGV. CDR3 size: 15 residues.

V and J are TRBV29-1 and TRBJ2-3; 9 bases map to TRBD1. The CDR3 has 15 residues. The germline CDR1 and CDR2 sequences are SQVTM and ANQGSEA. V dropped 1 base and J dropped 5; count of bases not matched to a gene: 7. The CDR3 protein is CSVEAGQGPLDTQYF. The CDR3 nucleotides read TGCAGCGTTGAAGCAGGACAGGGGCCTTTAGATACGCAGTATTTT.

The chain couples TRBV15 to TRBJ2-3, with TRBD2 identical over 11 bases. The CDR3 runs 17 residues. The germline gives CDR1 LNHNV, CDR2 YYDKDF (reference sequence). V trimming: 3 bases; J trimming: 2 bases; junction bases outside the gene matches: 7. This CDR3 reads CATSRDGTSGYTDTQYF. In DNA form, the CDR3 reads TGTGCCACCAGCAGGGATGGGACTAGCGGATACACAGATACGCAGTATTTT.

This CDR3 is CASYDRPYEQYF. CDR3 nucleotides: TGTGCCAGCTACGACAGGCCCTACGAGCAGTACTTC. The chain carries TRBV6-5 and TRBJ2-7; weak D call: TRBD1 (6 bases). Germline values: CDR1 MNHEY, CDR2 SVGAGI. CDR3 length: 12 amino acids. Trimming took off 8 bases at V and 2 bases at J, with 10 bases between the two ends.